One T cell receptor (beta chain) is described in this entry. Its antigen is undetermined. The record originates from a study of PD-1 blockade in classical Hodgkin lymphoma. As for the study in general: Patients in the cohort were put on intravenous nivolumab, 3 mg/kg every 2 weeks.

Relapses following autologous stem cell transplantation were seen in all patients, with brentuximab vedotin exposure varying. Study-wide results and caveats: Newly diagnosed patients had baseline TCR diversity that was reportedly lower than that of healthy donors.

CDR1 and CDR2 (germline): LNHNV, YYDKDF (reference sequence). V lost 5 bases to trimming and J lost 5 bases; unmatched junction nucleotides: 9. The CDR3 extends over 14 amino acids. The table came from immunoSEQ multiplex PCR; TCRdb's copy has only in-frame clones and leaves some out. The sample records 40,000 to 50,000 clones, 78% being singletons. This specimen consisted of peripheral blood mononuclear cells (PBMCs), obtained at baseline. The sequence came from a human donor with classical Hodgkin lymphoma. This chain connects TRBV15 to TRBJ2-7, with 7 positions matching TRBD2. As DNA, the CDR3 is TGTGCCACCAGCCTTGGGTGGGCGGGGGACGAGCAGTACTTC. Translating it yields CATSLGWAGDEQYF.